The T cell receptor beta chain described here comes from a study of blood T cell repertoires in COVID-19. With 0 bases removed from V and 10 bases from J, the gap between germline ends came to 13 bases. The CDR3 is 15 residues long. From germline, CDR1 is MNHEY and CDR2 SVGEGT. Data came from immunoSEQ multiplex PCR; TCRdb stores just in-frame clones and leaves some out. Among a few hundred thousand clones listed, roughly 80% were seen once. Sequenced: peripheral blood. The chain is built from TRBV6-2 or TRBV6-3 and TRBJ1-6; D ambiguous. The TCR was taken from a woman between 70 and 85 years old with acute or convalescent COVID-19. CDR3 DNA sequence: TGTGCCAGCAGTTACTCACCCGGGAAAGGGTCACCCCTCCACTTT. Translated: CASSYSPGKGSPLHF.